This TCR beta chain was identified during a study of tumour-infiltrating T cells in Burkitt lymphoma. At the level of the study: Productive clonality predicted overall and progression-free survival.

The V end lost 5 bases, the J end lost 5 bases, and 10 bases lay between the germline ends. CDR3 length equals 13 residues. The germline V gene encodes CDR1 MNHEY and CDR2 SMNVEV (reference sequence). Assay used: immunoSEQ multiplex PCR; TCRdb lists only in-frame clones, some missing. This sample has more than 2,500 clones, with around 81% found just once. The rearrangement uses TRBV27 and TRBJ2-1; D perhaps matches TRBD2 (6 bases). The clonotype was recovered from a human donor with diffuse large B-cell lymphoma. Specimen: tumor tissue. This CDR3 reads CASSRLGHNEQFF. The CDR3, as DNA: TGTGCCAGCAGTAGACTAGGTCACAATGAGCAGTTCTTC.